This T cell receptor beta chain was sequenced during a study of blood T cell repertoires in COVID-19 (dated by TCRdb to 2020 to 2021). With respect to the entire study: The collaborator samples originated in the United States, Italy and Spain and spanned the acute and convalescent phases of COVID-19. Where available, HLA class I and class II types were taken from metadata supplied by the sample provider and were not determined by assay-based typing. Samples came from the ongoing ImmuneRACE study (first 160 participants) plus 1,254 subjects from 6 global collaborators. The repertoires were made available in a free public database intended to serve as a resource for research on the immune response to SARS-CoV-2. Subjects who had been exposed to COVID-19, were actively infected with it, or had recovered from it provided the deeply sampled blood TCRbeta repertoires that made up the dataset. The material from the prospective study consisted of cDNA or gDNA derived from T cells, B-cell-depleted T cells, or PBMCs. The sample metadata nearly always contained a de-identified subject ID, COVID-19 status, age in years and sex.

This clone was seen just once. Which antigen it targets is not known. No base qualities exist here, and no much larger clone lies one base off it. TCRbeta CDR3 regions were amplified from genomic DNA using the immunoSEQ Assay, a bias-controlled multiplex PCR. The paper's data handling went like this. The number of nucleated cells in each sample was estimated from the amplification of reference gene primers within the assay. To quantify the absolute abundance of each unique TCRbeta CDR3 rearrangement, sequence reads were collapsed and filtered. For each sample, productive Simpson clonality was calculated as the square root of Simpson's diversity index over productive rearrangements. Drawn from immuneACCESS, this table holds only the in-frame rearrangements with V and J called that TCRdb kept. Clones are partly lost; checked studies trace under half to an unresolved V gene and leave the rest unexplained. Clonal size and the V and J genes are those of that table, whereas D and trimming came from the DNA. For this sample the table gives 140,000 or so clones, of which about four fifths were detected only once. The top ten constitute 8.5% to 9% of the sample.

Overall study outcomes, separate from this receptor: How much clinical and demographic metadata was included differed by source and by participant, and the metadata was provided uncurated.

One collaborating source in Seattle enrolled patients while the patients were actively infected and followed the patients over time throughout the course of disease. Whole blood was collected in K2EDTA tubes by collaborating institutions according to the institutions' own protocols. For TCRbeta analysis, collaborators shipped samples in one of three forms: frozen whole blood, isolated PBMCs, or DNA extracted from either of those sample types. V is cut by 3 bases and J by 0 bases, and the space between the germline ends is 9 bases. For CDR1 and CDR2, the germline V gene lists SGHTA and FQGNSA. The cysteine opens and the phenylalanine closes a CDR3 of 15 amino acids. Just the 45-base CDR3 DNA is kept, in frame starting at base 1.

Source material: peripheral blood. The V and J genes are TRBV7-2 and TRBJ2-1; the D segment cannot be called with confidence. The origin of this receptor is a man younger than 40 with COVID-19, enrolled during active disease. The CDR3 reads as follows: CASSFRGASYNEQFF. The DNA reads as follows: TGTGCCAGCAGCTTCCGCGGAGCCTCCTACAATGAGCAGTTCTTC.